This T cell receptor (beta chain) was identified during a study of post-analysis software for immune sequencing data. Study results and limitations: Batch-mates among the samples co-clustered strongly by F measure. In patients, about five TRBV segments were more frequent than in controls, with TRBV5-6, TRBV5-1 and TRBV20-1 among them.

Germline loops: CDR1 SGHTA, CDR2 FQGNSA. The ends were cut back, 4 bases at V and 8 bases at J, with 12 bases in the middle. CDR3 length: 14 amino acids. TCR beta cDNA libraries had unique molecular identifiers. From the PCR reads, TCRdb called clonotypes with MiXCR, one entry per CDR3 protein. The sample contains 700,000 to 900,000 distinct CDR3 sequences, roughly 46% of which appear only once. Worth noting for this clonotype: Antigen: not known.

The TCR was taken from a girl between 10 and 17 years old with multiple sclerosis. The chain is built from TRBV7-2 and TRBJ1-6; no clear D. The sequenced material came from blood. CDR3 sequence: CASSSIHPDSPLHF. CDR3 nucleotide sequence: TGTGCCAGCAGCTCTATCCATCCCGATTCACCCCTCCACTTT.